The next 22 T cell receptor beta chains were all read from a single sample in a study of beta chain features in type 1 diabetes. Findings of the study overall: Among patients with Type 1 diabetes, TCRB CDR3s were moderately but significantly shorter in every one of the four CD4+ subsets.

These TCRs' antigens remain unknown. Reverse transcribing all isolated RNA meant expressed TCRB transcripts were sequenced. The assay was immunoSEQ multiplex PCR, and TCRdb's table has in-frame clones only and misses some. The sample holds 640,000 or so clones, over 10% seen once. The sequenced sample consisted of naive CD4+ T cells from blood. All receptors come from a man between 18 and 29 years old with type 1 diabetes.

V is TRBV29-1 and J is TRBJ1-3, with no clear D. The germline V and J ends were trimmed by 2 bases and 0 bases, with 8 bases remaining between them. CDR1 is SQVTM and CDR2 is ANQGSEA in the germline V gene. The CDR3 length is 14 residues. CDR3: CSVETPASGNTIYF. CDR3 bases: TGCAGCGTTGAAACGCCAGCCTCTGGAAACACCATATATTTT.

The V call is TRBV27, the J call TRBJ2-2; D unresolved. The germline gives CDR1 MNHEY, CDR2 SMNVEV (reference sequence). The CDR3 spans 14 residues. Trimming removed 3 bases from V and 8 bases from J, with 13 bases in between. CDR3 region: CASSLVGFWGELFF. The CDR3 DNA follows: TGTGCCAGCAGTTTGGTCGGATTTTGGGGGGAGCTGTTTTTT.

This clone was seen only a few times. The CDR3 region has the DNA TGTGCCAGCAGCCCGGTGGGACAGAACACTGAAGCTTTCTTT. Protein sequence: CASSPVGQNTEAFF. This chain joins TRBV7-9 and TRBJ1-1, with D possibly TRBD1 on 6 matching bases. Germline CDR1 reads SEHNR; CDR2 reads FQNEAQ (reference sequence). The ends were cut back, 5 bases at V and 1 base at J, with 11 bases in the middle. The CDR3 extends over 14 amino acids.

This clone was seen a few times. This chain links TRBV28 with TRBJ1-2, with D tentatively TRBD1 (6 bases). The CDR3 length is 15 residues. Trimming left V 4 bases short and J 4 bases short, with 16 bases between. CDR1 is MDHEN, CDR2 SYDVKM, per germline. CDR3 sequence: CASSSNQDSFYGYTF. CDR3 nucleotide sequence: TGTGCCAGCAGTTCCAATCAGGACAGCTTCTATGGCTACACCTTC.

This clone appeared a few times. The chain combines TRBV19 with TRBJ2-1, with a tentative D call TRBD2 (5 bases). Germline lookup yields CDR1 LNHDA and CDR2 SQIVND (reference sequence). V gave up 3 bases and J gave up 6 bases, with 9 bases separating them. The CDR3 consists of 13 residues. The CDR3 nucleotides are TGTGCCAGTAGTATTACGGGAAGCAATGAGCAGTTCTTC. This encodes CASSITGSNEQFF.

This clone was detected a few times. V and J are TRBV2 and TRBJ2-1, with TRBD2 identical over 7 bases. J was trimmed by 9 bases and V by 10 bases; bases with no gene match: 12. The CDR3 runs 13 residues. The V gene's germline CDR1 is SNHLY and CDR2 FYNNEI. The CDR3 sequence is CATQGGATGEQFF. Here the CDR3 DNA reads TGTGCCACCCAGGGAGGGGCGACGGGTGAGCAGTTCTTC.

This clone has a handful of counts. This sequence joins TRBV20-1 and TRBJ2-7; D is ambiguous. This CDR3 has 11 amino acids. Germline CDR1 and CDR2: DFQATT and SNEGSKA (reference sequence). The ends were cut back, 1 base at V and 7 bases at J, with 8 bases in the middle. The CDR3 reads CSARVGWEQYF. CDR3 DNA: TGCAGTGCTAGAGTCGGCTGGGAGCAGTACTTC.

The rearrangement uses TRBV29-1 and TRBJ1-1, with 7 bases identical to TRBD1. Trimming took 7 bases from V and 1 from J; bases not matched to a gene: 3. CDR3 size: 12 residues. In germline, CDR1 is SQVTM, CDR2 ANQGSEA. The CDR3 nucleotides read TGCAGCGCCCGGGACAGGAACACTGAAGCTTTCTTT. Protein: CSARDRNTEAFF.

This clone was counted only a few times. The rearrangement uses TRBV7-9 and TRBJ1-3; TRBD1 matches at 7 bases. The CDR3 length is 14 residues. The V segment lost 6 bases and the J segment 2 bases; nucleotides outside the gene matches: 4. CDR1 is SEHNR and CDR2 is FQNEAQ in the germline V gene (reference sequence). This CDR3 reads CASSTGDPGNTIYF. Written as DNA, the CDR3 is TGTGCCAGCAGTACAGGGGACCCTGGAAACACCATATATTTT.

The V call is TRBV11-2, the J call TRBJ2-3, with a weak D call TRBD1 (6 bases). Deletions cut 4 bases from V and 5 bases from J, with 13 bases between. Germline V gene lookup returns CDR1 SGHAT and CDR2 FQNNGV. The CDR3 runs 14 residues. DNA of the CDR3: TGTGCCAGCAGCTCCGGGACACAATTAGATACGCAGTATTTT. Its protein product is CASSSGTQLDTQYF. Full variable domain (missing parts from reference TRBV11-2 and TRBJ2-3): EAGVAQSPRYKIIEKRQSVAFWCNPISGHATLYWYQQILGQGPKLLIQFQNNGVVDDSQLPKDRFSAERLKGVDSTLKIQPAKLEDSAVYLCASSSGTQLDTQYFGPGTRLTVL.

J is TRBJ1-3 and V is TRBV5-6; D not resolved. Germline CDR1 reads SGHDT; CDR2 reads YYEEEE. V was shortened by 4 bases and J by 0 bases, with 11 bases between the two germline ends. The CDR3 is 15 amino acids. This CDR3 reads CASSPHNPSGNTIYF. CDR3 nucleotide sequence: TGTGCCAGCAGCCCGCACAACCCCTCTGGAAACACCATATATTTT.

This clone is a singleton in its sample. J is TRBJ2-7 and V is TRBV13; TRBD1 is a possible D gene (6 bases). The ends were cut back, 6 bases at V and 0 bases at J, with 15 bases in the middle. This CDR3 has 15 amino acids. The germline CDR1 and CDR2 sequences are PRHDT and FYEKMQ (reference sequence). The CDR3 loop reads CASRKEGQPSYEQYF. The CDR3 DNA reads TGTGCCAGCAGGAAAGAAGGACAGCCCTCCTACGAGCAGTACTTC.

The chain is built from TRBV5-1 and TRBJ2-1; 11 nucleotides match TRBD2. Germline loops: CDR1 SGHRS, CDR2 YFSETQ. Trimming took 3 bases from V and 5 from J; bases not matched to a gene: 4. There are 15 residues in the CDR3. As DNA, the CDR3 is TGCGCCAGCAGCTCCCTAGCGGGGGGACACAATGAGCAGTTCTTC. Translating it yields CASSSLAGGHNEQFF.

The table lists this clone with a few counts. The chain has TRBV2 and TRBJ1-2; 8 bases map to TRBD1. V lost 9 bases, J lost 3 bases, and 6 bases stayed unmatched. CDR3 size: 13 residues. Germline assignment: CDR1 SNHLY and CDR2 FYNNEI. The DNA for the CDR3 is TGTGCCAGAAGGACAGGGAACCACTATGGCTACACCTTC. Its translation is CARRTGNHYGYTF.

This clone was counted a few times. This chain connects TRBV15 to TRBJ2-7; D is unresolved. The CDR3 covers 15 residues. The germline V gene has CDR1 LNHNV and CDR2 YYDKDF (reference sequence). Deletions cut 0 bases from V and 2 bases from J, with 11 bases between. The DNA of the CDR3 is TGTGCCACCAGCAGAGATCGCACGACGGCCTACGAGCAGTACTTC. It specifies CATSRDRTTAYEQYF.

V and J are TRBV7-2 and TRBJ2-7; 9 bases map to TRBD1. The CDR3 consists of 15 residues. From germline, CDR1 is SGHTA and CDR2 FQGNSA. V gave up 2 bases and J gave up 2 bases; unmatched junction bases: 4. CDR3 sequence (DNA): TGTGCCAGCAGCTTAACAGGGGGCCCCACCTACGAGCAGTACTTC. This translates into CASSLTGGPTYEQYF.

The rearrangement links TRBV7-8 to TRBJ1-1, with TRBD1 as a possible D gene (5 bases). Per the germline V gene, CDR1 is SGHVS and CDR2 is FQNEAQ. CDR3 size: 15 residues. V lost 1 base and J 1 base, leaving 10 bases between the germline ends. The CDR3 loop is CASSLVLGENTEAFF. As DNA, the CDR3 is TGTGCCAGCAGCTTAGTTTTGGGGGAGAACACTGAAGCTTTCTTT.

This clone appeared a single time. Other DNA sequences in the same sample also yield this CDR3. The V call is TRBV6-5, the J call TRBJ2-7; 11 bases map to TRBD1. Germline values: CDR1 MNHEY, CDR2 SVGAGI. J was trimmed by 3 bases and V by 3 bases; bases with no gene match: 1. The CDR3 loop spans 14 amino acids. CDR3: CASSYGTGGYEQYF. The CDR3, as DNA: TGTGCCAGCAGTTATGGGACAGGGGGCTACGAGCAGTACTTC.

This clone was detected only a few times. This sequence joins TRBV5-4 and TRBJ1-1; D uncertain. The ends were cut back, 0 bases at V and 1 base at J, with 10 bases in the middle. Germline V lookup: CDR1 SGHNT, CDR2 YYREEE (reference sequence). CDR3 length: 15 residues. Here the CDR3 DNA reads TGTGCCAGCAGCTTGGACGAACGGAAGAACACTGAAGCTTTCTTT. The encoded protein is CASSLDERKNTEAFF. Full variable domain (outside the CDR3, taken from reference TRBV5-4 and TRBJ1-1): ETGVTQSPTHLIKTRGQQVTLRCSSQSGHNTVSWYQQALGQGPQFIFQYYREEENGRGNFPPRFSGLQFPNYSSELNVNALELDDSALYLCASSLDERKNTEAFFGQGTRLTVV.

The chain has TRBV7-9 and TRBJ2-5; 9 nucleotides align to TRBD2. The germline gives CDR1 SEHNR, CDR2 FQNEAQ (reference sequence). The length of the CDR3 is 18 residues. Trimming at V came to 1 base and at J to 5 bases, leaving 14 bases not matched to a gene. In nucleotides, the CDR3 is TGTGCCAGCAGCTTAGTACCCTCCCTAGCGGGGCTTGGGGAGACCCAGTACTTC. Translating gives CASSLVPSLAGLGETQYF.

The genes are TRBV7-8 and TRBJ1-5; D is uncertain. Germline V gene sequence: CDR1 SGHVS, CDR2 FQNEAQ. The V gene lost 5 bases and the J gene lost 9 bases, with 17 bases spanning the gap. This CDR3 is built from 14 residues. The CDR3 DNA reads TGTGCCAGCAGCCGGGCTGGCCCCGGAGGGCCCCAGCATTTT. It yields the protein CASSRAGPGGPQHF.

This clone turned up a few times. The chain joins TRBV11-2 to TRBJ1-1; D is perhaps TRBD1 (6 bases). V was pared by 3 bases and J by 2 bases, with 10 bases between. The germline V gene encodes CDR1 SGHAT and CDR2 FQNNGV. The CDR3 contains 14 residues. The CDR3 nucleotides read TGTGCCAGCAGCTTCGGACAGTCCAACACTGAAGCTTTCTTT. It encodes CASSFGQSNTEAFF.